The next 10 T cell receptor beta chains were all read from a single sample in a study of blood T cell repertoires in COVID-19. Assay used: immunoSEQ multiplex PCR; TCRdb lists only in-frame clones, some missing. The table records about 170,000 clones, approximately 84% of them present only once. The sequencing sample was made of PBMCs or T cells enriched from blood (not recorded which). These receptors were collected from a man aged 50 to 60 who had recovered from COVID-19.

The chain uses TRBV15 and TRBJ1-1; perhaps TRBD1 as D (6 bases). The CDR3 spans 15 residues. CDR1 is LNHNV and CDR2 is YYDKDF in the germline V gene (reference sequence). V was pared by 3 bases and J by 0 bases, with 11 bases between. The CDR3 DNA follows: TGTGCCACCAGCAGCAACAGGGCTATGAACACTGAAGCTTTCTTT. It translates to CATSSNRAMNTEAFF. The whole variable domain, filled in from reference TRBV15 and TRBJ1-1, reads DAMVIQNPRYQVTQFGKPVTLSCSQTLNHNVMYWYQQKSSQAPKLLFHYYDKDFNNEADTPDNFQSRRPNTSFCFLDIRSPGLGDTAMYLCATSSNRAMNTEAFFGQGTRLTVV.

The chain combines TRBV27 with TRBJ2-5; 9 bases are a match to TRBD1. CDR1 and CDR2 (germline): MNHEY, SMNVEV (reference sequence). This CDR3 comprises 15 residues. Losses at the gene ends were 0 bases for V and 5 bases for J; bases not matched to a gene: 4. The CDR3 nucleotides are TGTGCCAGCAGTTTATCCGACAGGGGGGACGAGACCCAGTACTTC. Residues: CASSLSDRGDETQYF.

The chain combines TRBV19 with TRBJ1-6; 7 nucleotides agree with TRBD1. With V trimmed by 10 bases and J by 14 bases, 14 bases remained unmatched. This CDR3 is 13 amino acids long. Germline CDR1 LNHDA, CDR2 SQIVND (reference sequence). The CDR3 loop is CATSGTENSALHF. The CDR3 DNA is TGTGCCACCTCGGGGACAGAAAATTCGGCCCTCCACTTT.

This clone was recorded once. CDR3 protein: CASSYADRLAGTQYF. The CDR3 nucleotides read TGTGCCAGCAGTTACGCCGACCGATTGGCGGGGACCCAGTACTTC. The J gene is TRBJ2-5, the V gene TRBV6-5; weak D call: TRBD2 (5 bases). This CDR3 has 15 residues. In germline, CDR1 is MNHEY, CDR2 SVGAGI. The germline V and J ends were trimmed by 2 bases and 7 bases, with 17 bases remaining between them.

The CDR3 spells CASSPQRTGQGEQYF. CDR3 bases: TGTGCCAGCTCACCACAGAGGACGGGCCAGGGTGAGCAGTACTTC. The chain employs TRBV18 and TRBJ2-7, with D possibly being TRBD1 (5 bases). Germline CDR1 KGHSH, CDR2 LQKENI. V lost 1 base and J 7 bases, leaving 17 bases between the germline ends. CDR3 size: 15 residues. Filled out from reference TRBV18 and TRBJ2-7, the complete variable domain reads NAGVMQNPRHLVRRRGQEARLRCSPMKGHSHVYWYRQLPEEGLKFMVYLQKENIIDESGMPKERFSAEFPKEGPSILRIQQVVRGDSAAYFCASSPQRTGQGEQYFGPGTRLTVT.

In DNA, the CDR3 is TGTGCCAGCAGCGCCCAGGGTCTGGGACCCCTCCACTTT. This translates into CASSAQGLGPLHF. V gene TRBV11-2 combines with J gene TRBJ1-6; TRBD1 might be the D (5 bases). This CDR3 has 13 residues. With 5 bases removed from V and 12 bases from J, the gap between germline ends came to 14 bases. CDR1 and CDR2 (germline): SGHAT, FQNNGV.

The chain employs TRBV9 and TRBJ2-7; TRBD2 aligns across 13 bases. Germline trimming cut 2 bases from V and 4 bases from J; bases unmatched to any gene: 3. This CDR3 is 15 amino acids long. Germline assignment: CDR1 SGDLS and CDR2 YYNGEE. The CDR3 DNA is TGTGCCAGCAGCGTCGGGACTAGCGGGGCGTACGAGCAGTACTTC. Residues: CASSVGTSGAYEQYF.

The chain couples TRBV5-1 to TRBJ2-3; TRBD2 aligns across 10 bases. After removal of 4 bases from V and 4 bases from J, the junction contained 3 bases not matched to a gene. The CDR3 is made up of 14 amino acids. Per the germline V gene, CDR1 is SGHRS and CDR2 is YFSETQ. The CDR3 bases are TGCGCCAGCAGCGTCGGACTAGCGGCAGATACGCAGTATTTT. It translates to CASSVGLAADTQYF.

V and J are TRBV29-1 and TRBJ1-1; D gene uncertain. V lost 5 bases, J lost 5 bases, and 6 bases lay in between. The CDR3 spans 10 residues. In germline, CDR1 is SQVTM, CDR2 ANQGSEA. CDR3 DNA sequence: TGCAGCGTTCTCCTTACTGAAGCTTTCTTT. Translated, it gives CSVLLTEAFF.

The chain is built from TRBV15 and TRBJ2-7; 8 bases align to TRBD1. Germline V lookup: CDR1 LNHNV, CDR2 YYDKDF (reference sequence). Trimming at V came to 5 bases and at J to 2 bases, leaving 8 bases not matched to a gene. This CDR3 has 15 residues. This chain's CDR3 is CATSGPSGGAYEQYF. CDR3 coding DNA: TGTGCCACCAGCGGTCCCTCAGGGGGCGCCTACGAGCAGTACTTC.